The following is a TCR beta chain sequence with its context. The sample belongs to a study of blood T cell repertoires in COVID-19. Overall study context: Acute and convalescent COVID-19 specimens originated in the United States, Italy and Spain. T cells, B-cell-depleted T cells, or PBMCs supplied cDNA or gDNA.

How the authors handled the data: Amplification with reference gene primers provided the estimates of nucleated cell counts. Only in-frame clones appear in the TCRdb table, and some are missing; sequencing was by immunoSEQ multiplex PCR. From that table come the V and J calls and clone size; the DNA was used to work out D and trimming. The sample carries about 270,000 clones, around 82% recorded once. The CDR3 spans 12 residues. Trimming left V 5 bases short and J 10 bases short, with 12 bases between. The germline V gene has CDR1 MNHEY and CDR2 SMNVEV (reference sequence). This sequence joins TRBV27 and TRBJ2-1; D is perhaps TRBD1 (6 bases). Source material: peripheral blood. The TCR was taken from a man aged 80 or over with acute or convalescent COVID-19. The CDR3 DNA is TGTGCCAGCAGTCATCCCGGGACAGAGCAGTTCTTC. This encodes CASSHPGTEQFF.